Listed here are 10 T cell receptor beta chains from one sample, sequenced in a study of blood T cells in healthy people across ages. The second PCR ran about 6 to 12 cycles with a sample-barcoded 5' primer and J-beta primers. MiXCR, applied by TCRdb to the 5' RACE reads, yields one record per CDR3 protein. The table has 600,000 to 800,000 distinct CDR3 sequences, about 51% seen once. Source material: blood. Receptor source: a woman at least 80 years old in good health.

This clonotype was seen repeatedly, ten times or more. V gene TRBV6-5 combines with J gene TRBJ1-1, with a weak D call TRBD1 (5 bases). The CDR3 loop spans 13 amino acids. The germline V and J ends were trimmed by 7 bases and 7 bases, with 16 bases remaining between them. Germline loops: CDR1 MNHEY, CDR2 SVGAGI. The chain's CDR3 is CASTAVSGGEAFF. The CDR3 DNA is TGTGCCAGCACCGCGGTTTCGGGGGGTGAAGCTTTCTTT.

This chain connects TRBV14 to TRBJ1-2; 7 bases map to TRBD1. This CDR3 comprises 13 residues. Losses at the gene ends were 5 bases for V and 6 bases for J; bases not matched to a gene: 6. Germline CDR1 reads SGHDN; CDR2 reads FVKESK. CDR3 DNA: TGTGCCAGCAGCAACAGGGGTTCGGATGGCTACACCTTC. Amino acids: CASSNRGSDGYTF.

As concerns this clonotype: The CDR3 ends on some other residue instead of the conserved phenylalanine or tryptophan, so this is likely a read error. CDR3 in DNA: TGTGCCAGCAGCTTAGCGCCAGGAGCCTCTAACTATGGCTACACCTTA. It yields the protein CASSLAPGASNYGYTL. The V and J genes are TRBV7-6 and TRBJ1-2; D is unclear. Germline CDR1 is SGHVS and CDR2 is FNYEAQ. The CDR3 is 16 residues long. V lost 0 bases and J lost 0, with 11 bases in between.

The V and J genes are TRBV29-1 and TRBJ2-3; the D is unclear. The V end was cut by 1 base, the J end by 8 bases, with 4 bases between. In germline, CDR1 is SQVTM, CDR2 ANQGSEA. The CDR3 runs 10 residues. The CDR3 sequence: CSVEGGTQYF. CDR3 sequence (DNA): TGCAGCGTTGAAGGAGGTACGCAGTATTTT.

The chain uses TRBV28 and TRBJ1-5; 7 positions match TRBD1. Germline V lookup: CDR1 MDHEN, CDR2 SYDVKM. This CDR3 region has 15 residues. Unmatched junction bases numbered 5, after V lost 6 bases and J lost 0 bases. The CDR3 protein is CASRMGQYSNQPQHF. DNA for the CDR3: TGTGCCAGCAGGATGGGACAGTATAGCAATCAGCCCCAGCATTTT.

A note on this clonotype: Just one base apart from a much larger clone, this may be a read error. This sequence joins TRBV3-1 and TRBJ1-5; D unresolved. CDR1 and CDR2 from the germline V gene are LGHDT and YNNKEL (reference sequence). This CDR3 is built from 13 residues. CDR3 nucleotide sequence: TGTGCCAGCAGCCAAGTTTCAGCCCAGCTCCAGCATTTT. Protein: CASSQVSAQLQHF.

This chain links TRBV29-1 with TRBJ2-7; 7 bases fit TRBD1. Germline CDR1 is SQVTM and CDR2 is ANQGSEA. The CDR3 covers 12 residues. V trimming: 7 bases; J trimming: 7 bases; junction bases outside the gene matches: 10. As DNA, the CDR3 is TGCAGCGCCTCGGACAGGATTGGAGAGCAGTACTTC. This encodes CSASDRIGEQYF.

The chain links TRBV6-5 to TRBJ2-5; D perhaps matches TRBD1 (5 bases). The J call may be in error: the DNA end matches TRBJ2-7 better. Germline assignment: CDR1 MNHEY and CDR2 SVGAGI. The CDR3 has 13 residues. CDR3 bases: TGTGCCAGCAGTCCAACAGGTTTCCACGAGCAGTACTTC. The encoded protein is CASSPTGFHEQYF.

About this clonotype: A much larger clonotype is one base distant, so this may be a read error. The rearrangement joins TRBV7-2 to TRBJ2-1; D gene unclear. The V end was cut by 0 bases, the J end by 13 bases, with 7 bases between. The V gene's germline CDR1 is SGHTA and CDR2 FQGNSA. CDR3 length equals 11 residues. This chain's CDR3 is CASSLALDQFF. In DNA, the CDR3 is TGTGCCAGCAGCTTAGCCCTAGACCAGTTCTTC.

V is TRBV4-2 and J is TRBJ2-7, with 12 bases that match TRBD2. There are 17 residues in the CDR3. The junction had 7 bases not matched to a gene; V was cut back by 4 bases and J by 0 bases. Germline-derived CDR1 and CDR2 are LGHNA and YNFKEQ. For the CDR3, the DNA is TGTGCCAGCAGCCCCCTCACTAGCGGGAGGAGCTCCTACGAGCAGTACTTC. Protein product: CASSPLTSGRSSYEQYF.